The clone carrying this T cell receptor beta chain was recorded a few times. Antigen specificity is unknown. They built TCR cDNA with 5'RACE template switching, a step that put in a universal primer site and UMIs. TCRdb reanalysed the 5' RACE reads using MiXCR and keeps one entry per CDR3 protein. This sample carries 300,000 to 450,000 distinct CDR3 sequences, less than 9.5% of them seen once, and the ten largest clones take around 17%. The data originate from a study of T cells after yellow fever vaccination. Study-level results: The bulk population could contribute abundant contaminating clonotypes to FACS-sorted repertoires.

Looked up from germline, CDR1 is KGHSH and CDR2 is LQKENI. Trimming took 2 bases from V and 2 from J, leaving 9 bases between them. The CDR3 runs to 14 residues. The receptor's source is a man aged 18 to 35 who received the YFV17D yellow fever vaccine. Sequencing used PBMCs, obtained roughly seven weeks after the first yellow fever vaccination. The gene calls are TRBV18 and TRBJ1-2; D uncertain. This chain's CDR3 is CASSPVSPNYGYTF. CDR3 in DNA: TGTGCCAGCTCACCAGTTAGCCCCAACTATGGCTACACCTTC.